The rows below give T cell receptor beta chains drawn from one sample of a study of shared clonotypes between healthy human individuals. Using immunoSEQ multiplex PCR, the repertoire was profiled, and TCRdb retains in-frame clones only, with some absent. Here the sample spans about 96,000 clones, 68% being singletons. The sample taken for sequencing was memory CD8+ T cells sorted from blood. The receptors shown here come from a man between 25 and 39 years old in good health. Each CDR3 is given with its conserved first and last residue. D genes are given only for firm matches. Clone size, where shown, is once, few, many, or a class for clones that have expanded.

TRBV5-6	.	TRBJ2-7	.	CASSLYGMSYEQYF	TGTGCCAGCAGCTTGTATGGGATGAGCTACGAGCAGTACTTC
TRBV7-6	TRBD1	TRBJ2-2	.	CASSPRTGQATGELFF	TGTGCCAGCAGCCCCCGGACAGGGCAGGCCACCGGGGAGCTGTTTTTT
TRBV6-1	TRBD1	TRBJ1-4	.	CASSTGVEKLFF	TGTGCCAGCTCCACAGGGGTGGAAAAACTGTTTTTT
TRBV19	TRBD1	TRBJ2-1	once	CASSLWDSTYNEQFF	TGTGCCAGTAGCCTGTGGGACAGCACTTACAATGAGCAGTTCTTC
TRBV7-9	TRBD2	TRBJ2-1	.	CASSLALAGTYNEQFF	TGTGCCAGCAGCTTAGCACTAGCGGGAACCTACAATGAGCAGTTCTTC
TRBV11-2	.	TRBJ2-4	.	CASSLDTANIQYF	TGTGCCAGCAGCCTTGACACCGCTAACATTCAGTACTTC
TRBV9	.	TRBJ2-1	few	CASSPRGGLRYNEQFF	TGTGCCAGCAGCCCCCGGGGAGGACTAAGGTACAATGAGCAGTTCTTC
TRBV2	.	TRBJ2-3	once	CASEGPTSTDTQYF	TGTGCCAGCGAAGGGCCGACTAGCACAGATACGCAGTATTTT
TRBV7-8	TRBD2	TRBJ2-7	.	CASSLIGLATEQYF	TGTGCCAGCAGCTTAATCGGACTAGCGACCGAGCAGTACTTC
TRBV4-1	TRBD2	TRBJ2-7	.	CASSQVLAGVSYEQYF	TGCGCCAGCAGCCAAGTGTTAGCGGGAGTGAGCTACGAGCAGTACTTC
TRBV25-1	.	TRBJ2-2	.	CASSRQAPGELFF	TGTGCCAGCAGTCGACAGGCTCCCGGGGAGCTGTTTTTT
TRBV19	TRBD2	TRBJ2-7	.	CASSAGLASYEQYF	TGTGCCAGTAGTGCGGGACTAGCCTCCTACGAGCAGTACTTC
TRBV6-5	.	TRBJ2-5	few	CASSDEGQTQYF	TGTGCCAGCAGCGACGAGGGACAGACCCAGTACTTC
TRBV19	TRBD1	TRBJ2-3	.	CASSIGTGGITDTQYF	TGTGCCAGTAGTATAGGGACAGGGGGAATAACAGATACGCAGTATTTT
TRBV5-1	TRBD2	TRBJ2-7	once	CASSGGVRYEQYF	TGCGCCAGCAGCGGGGGGGTCCGCTACGAGCAGTACTTC
TRBV5-4	TRBD2	TRBJ2-3	.	CASSSVGQAGGWTADTQYF	TGTGCCAGCAGCTCCGTTGGCCAAGCGGGAGGGTGGACCGCAGATACGCAGTATTTT
TRBV10-3	TRBD1	TRBJ1-1	once	CATRGGIMNTEAFF	TGTGCCACCAGGGGGGGCATCATGAACACTGAAGCTTTCTTT
TRBV6-6	.	TRBJ2-7	.	CASSSTTTTRPYEQYF	TGTGCCAGCAGTTCCACGACTACAACTAGACCCTACGAGCAGTACTTC
TRBV25-1	.	TRBJ2-1	.	CASSNYLDFSNEEQFF	TGTGCCAGCAGCAATTACTTGGACTTCTCTAATGAGGAGCAGTTCTTC
TRBV5-1	TRBD1	TRBJ1-2	.	CASSSGTGSYSNYGYTF	TGCGCCAGCAGCTCGGGGACAGGGAGTTATTCTAACTATGGCTACACCTTC
TRBV7-9	.	TRBJ2-1	.	CASSLDSYNEQFF	TGTGCCAGCAGCTTGGACTCCTACAATGAGCAGTTCTTC
TRBV21-1	.	TRBJ2-2	many	CASSLWTSPTGELFF	TGTGCCAGCAGCTTGTGGACTAGTCCCACCGGGGAGCTGTTTTTT
TRBV5-1	.	TRBJ2-7	.	CASSRDSYEQYF	TGCGCCAGCAGCCGAGACAGCTACGAGCAGTACTTC
TRBV5-1	.	TRBJ1-5	few	CASSLDTGHQPQHF	TGCGCCAGCAGCTTGGATACAGGACATCAGCCCCAGCATTTT
TRBV7-9	.	TRBJ2-3	.	CASSLGGTGDTQYF	TGTGCCAGCAGCTTGGGGGGTACGGGAGATACGCAGTATTTT
TRBV2	.	TRBJ1-1	.	CASSQLDFGEAFF	TGTGCCAGCAGTCAGTTGGATTTCGGTGAAGCTTTCTTT
TRBV28	TRBD1	TRBJ2-2	many	CASSFRDRVTGELFF	TGTGCCAGCAGTTTTCGGGACAGGGTCACCGGGGAGCTGTTTTTT
TRBV2	TRBD1	TRBJ2-1	once	CASSDRQGARNEQFF	TGTGCCAGCAGTGACCGACAGGGGGCGCGCAATGAGCAGTTCTTC
TRBV5-1	.	TRBJ1-5	.	CASRPDSSNQPQHF	TGCGCCAGCAGGCCGGACAGTAGCAATCAGCCCCAGCATTTT
TRBV11-3	TRBD1	TRBJ2-7	.	CASSFEAGTGWWEQYF	TGTGCCAGCAGCTTCGAGGCCGGGACAGGGTGGTGGGAGCAGTACTTC
TRBV7-6	.	TRBJ2-7	.	CASSLAYSYEQYF	TGTGCCAGCAGCTTAGCCTACTCCTACGAGCAGTACTTC
TRBV6-1	TRBD1	TRBJ2-1	few	CASSEGSGGLYEQFF	TGTGCCAGCAGTGAAGGGTCAGGGGGCCTCTATGAGCAGTTCTTC
TRBV4-3	.	TRBJ1-3	.	CASSPYLQDSGNTIYF	TGCGCCAGCAGCCCGTACCTACAGGACTCTGGAAACACCATATATTTT
TRBV20-1	TRBD1	TRBJ1-4	.	CSARTGEKLFF	TGCAGTGCCCGGACAGGTGAAAAACTGTTTTTT
TRBV19	TRBD1	TRBJ2-3	.	CASSLWDRGRADTQYF	TGTGCCAGTAGTTTATGGGACAGGGGGCGCGCAGATACGCAGTATTTT
TRBV28	.	TRBJ2-7	.	CASSLNTYEQYF	TGTGCCAGCAGTTTAAATACCTACGAGCAGTACTTC
TRBV7-3	.	TRBJ2-7	.	CASSQRTNTSRRKVYHEQYF	TGTGCCAGCAGTCAAAGGACCAATACTAGTCGGAGAAAGGTTTACCACGAGCAGTACTTC
TRBV19	TRBD2	TRBJ2-7	few	CASSIGPLRASGSAYEQYF	TGTGCCAGTAGTATAGGTCCTTTGCGGGCTAGCGGGAGCGCCTACGAGCAGTACTTC
TRBV28	.	TRBJ2-7	.	CASSSVYEQYF	TGTGCCAGCAGTTCGGTTTACGAGCAGTACTTC
TRBV7-9	.	TRBJ1-5	.	CASSFLADQPQHF	TGTGCCAGCAGCTTCCTCGCGGATCAGCCCCAGCATTTT
TRBV6-5	TRBD2	TRBJ2-7	many	CASRASGYEQYF	TGTGCCAGCAGGGCTAGCGGCTACGAGCAGTACTTC
TRBV27	.	TRBJ2-6	few	CASSLSPGANVLTF	TGTGCCAGCAGTTTATCCCCTGGGGCCAACGTCCTGACTTTC
TRBV28	.	TRBJ1-1	.	CASSVTLNTEAFF	TGTGCCAGCAGTGTAACACTGAACACTGAAGCTTTCTTT
TRBV10-1	.	TRBJ1-5	.	CASSESTQPQHF	TGCGCCAGCAGTGAGTCGACTCAGCCCCAGCATTTT
TRBV7-8	.	TRBJ1-3	.	CASSSRTQPGGNTIYF	TGTGCCAGCAGCTCCCGGACCCAGCCGGGGGGAAACACCATATATTTT
TRBV11-2	.	TRBJ2-3	.	CASSLSIGGLGFTDTQYF	TGTGCCAGCAGCTTATCGATCGGGGGACTGGGGTTCACAGATACGCAGTATTTT
TRBV19	TRBD1	TRBJ2-7	.	CASSIGTGFTYEQYF	TGTGCCAGTAGTATTGGGACAGGGTTTACCTACGAGCAGTACTTC
TRBV28	TRBD1	TRBJ2-7	many	CATETGNYEQYF	TGTGCCACGGAGACAGGGAACTACGAGCAGTACTTC
TRBV11-2	.	TRBJ2-1	few	CASSLGQGSDSEQFF	TGTGCCAGCAGCTTAGGGCAGGGTAGTGACAGTGAGCAGTTCTTC
TRBV4-2	.	TRBJ2-7	.	CASSPFPSSYEQYF	TGTGCCAGCAGCCCATTCCCCAGTTCCTACGAGCAGTACTTC
TRBV7-9	TRBD1	TRBJ2-7	.	CASSSTGGPERYEQYF	TGTGCCAGCAGCTCGACAGGGGGCCCGGAACGGTACGAGCAGTACTTC
TRBV29-1	.	TRBJ2-7	.	CSVGTGYEQYF	TGCAGCGTCGGAACAGGATACGAGCAGTACTTC
TRBV5-6	.	TRBJ2-2	.	CASSFTLGELFF	TGTGCCAGCAGCTTCACCCTCGGGGAGCTGTTTTTT
TRBV7-2	.	TRBJ1-3	.	CASSLWDPTHHSGNTIYF	TGTGCCAGCAGCTTATGGGATCCTACTCATCACTCTGGAAACACCATATATTTT
TRBV7-6	.	TRBJ2-2	.	CASSLAHGRVGSGELFF	TGTGCCAGCAGCTTAGCGCACGGCAGGGTCGGGTCCGGGGAGCTGTTTTTT
TRBV9	.	TRBJ1-1	.	CASSVVAEMNTEAFF	TGTGCCAGCAGCGTAGTAGCGGAGATGAACACTGAAGCTTTCTTT
TRBV6-4	TRBD1	TRBJ2-7	.	CASSPPGTGLVNEQYF	TGTGCCAGCAGTCCCCCCGGGACAGGGCTGGTCAACGAGCAGTACTTC
TRBV19	.	TRBJ2-1	.	CASSIRPESSYNEQFF	TGTGCCAGTAGTATCCGACCCGAAAGCTCCTACAATGAGCAGTTCTTC
TRBV11-2	TRBD2	TRBJ2-1	.	CASSITSGSYNEQFF	TGTGCCAGCAGCATTACTAGCGGCTCCTACAATGAGCAGTTCTTC
TRBV10-2	.	TRBJ2-5	few	CASTDWNQETQYF	TGCGCCAGCACTGACTGGAACCAAGAGACCCAGTACTTC